This TCR beta chain was identified in a study of CD8 T cells in Susac syndrome. Findings of the study overall: The study conceded that relatively few individuals underwent its TCR sequencing and HLA analysis.

The authors reverse transcribed about 0.45 to 1 ug RNA with random hexamers. TCRdb itself ran the immunoSEQ multiplex PCR reads through MiXCR, one entry per CDR3 protein. The sample holds a few hundred thousand distinct CDR3 sequences, 95% seen once. As to this clonotype: Its antigen is unknown.

The CDR3 runs 12 residues. The V end lost 2 bases, the J end lost 7 bases, and 9 bases lay between the germline ends. The germline V gene has CDR1 LGHDT and CDR2 YNNKEL (reference sequence). The TCR comes from a human donor with multiple sclerosis. V gene TRBV3-1 combines with J gene TRBJ2-7, with D unclear. Sequencing was performed on CD4+ T cells from PBMCs. This CDR3 reads CASSQSLTEQYF. DNA of the CDR3: TGTGCCAGCAGCCAAAGCCTGACGGAGCAGTACTTC.